Listed below are T cell receptor beta chains from one sample, sequenced in a study of T cells after yellow fever vaccination. MiXCR, run by TCRdb on the 5' RACE reads, gives a single entry per CDR3 protein. This sample carries a few hundred thousand distinct CDR3 sequences, 6.8% of them seen once, and the ten largest clones take 18%. Sequenced material: PBMCs, taken roughly 47 days after the first yellow fever vaccination. The receptors shown here come from a man aged 18-30 years who received the YFV17D yellow fever vaccine. CDR3s include the opening cysteine and the closing phenylalanine or tryptophan. The D gene is left open where the match is weak.

j_call d_call v_call cdr3_aa
TRBJ2-6 - TRBV7-2 CASSLAGAGANVLTF
TRBJ2-7 - TRBV20-1 CSARFFGGPYYEQYF
TRBJ1-1 - TRBV6-5 CASSYRRGGAISTEAFF
TRBJ2-1 - TRBV3-1 CASSQGVGPLEQFF
TRBJ2-3 - TRBV7-2 CASSSLTDTQYF
TRBJ2-7 TRBD2 TRBV20-1 CSARTSKPYEQYF
TRBJ2-2 - TRBV24-1 CATSEAGAPTGELFF
TRBJ2-2 TRBD1 TRBV4-3 CASGTGHEDTGELFF
TRBJ1-2 - TRBV4-1 CASSQVEANYGYTF
TRBJ2-2 TRBD1 TRBV28 CGDDEDRGETGELFF
TRBJ1-3 - TRBV29-1 CSVEGAGASGNTIYF
TRBJ2-1 - TRBV29-1 CSVRAGEQFF
TRBJ1-2 - TRBV9 CASSVGGRVVAGYTF
TRBJ2-3 - TRBV7-3 CASSFGLSTDTQYF
TRBJ2-5 - TRBV11-3 CANPQETQYF
TRBJ1-3 - TRBV7-2 CASSLVVSSGNTIYF
TRBJ2-5 - TRBV18 CASSPRTGRQETQYF
TRBJ2-5 - TRBV29-1 CSVGGGSSETQYF
TRBJ2-1 TRBD2 TRBV20-1 CSALGLGNEQFF
TRBJ1-5 - TRBV12-3/TRBV12-4 CASSLGQAEGQPQHF
TRBJ1-5 - TRBV20-1 CSASGLSNQPQHF
TRBJ1-5 - TRBV2 CASSDGRGSNQPQHF
TRBJ2-3 TRBD2 TRBV5-1 CASSSRLSGGVTDTQYF
TRBJ1-3 - TRBV7-2 CASSLASGNTIYF
TRBJ2-7 TRBD1 TRBV7-8 CASSPFGTATYEQYF
TRBJ2-1 - TRBV7-2 CASSFGRGLNEQFF
TRBJ2-7 - TRBV6-1 CASNLVGMSSYEQYF
TRBJ2-2 TRBD2 TRBV10-2 CASSGTSGGAVAGELFF
TRBJ1-2 - TRBV6-5 CATRGTNYGYTF
TRBJ1-4 - TRBV9 CASSVGLGAEKLFF
TRBJ1-1 - TRBV20-1 CSAREGGPNTEAFF
TRBJ2-2 - TRBV12-3/TRBV12-4 CASSRGQGYRELFF
TRBJ1-5 - TRBV7-2 CASSLLLDQPQHF
TRBJ1-1 - TRBV18 CASSEDVWTEAFF
TRBJ2-1 TRBD1 TRBV6-1 CASSEFPDRGFTEQFF
TRBJ2-3 TRBD2 TRBV6-5 CASSYWIAGGTDTQYF
TRBJ1-2 - TRBV7-9 CASSRPEFGGYTF
TRBJ2-3 TRBD2 TRBV6-4 CASSDVAGGRDTQYF
TRBJ1-1 TRBD1 TRBV4-2 CASSEQGPEDTEAFF
TRBJ2-3 TRBD2 TRBV7-9 CASSFSGGGTDTQYF
TRBJ2-2 TRBD2 TRBV5-1 CASSPGLAGGTGELFF
TRBJ2-3 - TRBV28 CASSLRGTQYF
TRBJ2-3 - TRBV2 CASSDEGTQYF
TRBJ1-1 - TRBV10-3 CAVVEGAEAFF
TRBJ2-2 - TRBV5-4 CAISLGGNTGELFF
TRBJ2-2 - TRBV5-1 CASSLVELLNTGELFF
TRBJ2-5 TRBD2 TRBV4-1 CASSPPRGEGNQETQYF